These 7 T cell receptor beta chains originate from one sample sequenced in a study of T-cell reconstitution after alpha-beta-depleted transplantation in children. Preparing the TCRbeta library involved the use of unique molecular identifiers. Each CDR3 protein is one row after TCRdb ran MiXCR on the PCR reads. The table lists about 400,000 distinct CDR3 sequences, just over 20% of them singletons. Source: PBMCs from the stem cell graft donor, taken from the stem cell graft. The receptors originated from a human donor who donated a stem cell graft to a child with acute myeloid leukemia.

This clonotype was seen a handful of times. The rearrangement links TRBV7-6 to TRBJ2-1; TRBD2 aligns across 8 bases. V was clipped by 1 base and J by 12 bases; unmatched bases: 8. Germline V lookup: CDR1 SGHVS, CDR2 FNYEAQ. The CDR3 extends over 14 amino acids. The chain's CDR3 is CASSLGGAGEGQFF. The CDR3 bases are TGTGCCAGCAGCTTAGGAGGAGCGGGAGAGGGGCAGTTCTTC. Together with reference TRBV7-6 and TRBJ2-1, the CDR3 gives the full variable domain: GAGVSQSPRYKVTKRGQDVALRCDPISGHVSLYWYRQALGQGPEFLTYFNYEAQQDKSGLPNDRFSAERPEGSISTLTIQRTEQRDSAMYRCASSLGGAGEGQFFGPGTRLTVL.

The J gene is TRBJ1-2, the V gene TRBV12-3 or TRBV12-4; 7 bases are shared with TRBD1. The CDR3 runs 16 residues. Unmatched junction bases numbered 20, after V lost 7 bases and J lost 9 bases. The CDR3 DNA sequence: TGTGCCAGCACCAAGGGGGGCGGACAGGTTGGTTTCAGCTACACCTTC. This encodes CASTKGGGQVGFSYTF.

This clonotype was recorded a few times. The genes are TRBV4-1 and TRBJ2-1, with TRBD2 matching over 7 bases. The CDR3 totals 17 residues. Per germline, CDR1 MGHRA and CDR2 YSYEKL. Trimming at V came to 3 bases and at J to 1 base, leaving 9 bases not matched to a gene. CDR3 amino acids: CASSQILGRPSYNEQFF. As DNA, the CDR3 is TGCGCCAGCAGCCAGATCCTCGGGAGGCCGTCCTACAATGAGCAGTTCTTC.

The rearrangement joins TRBV5-1 to TRBJ2-2, with 13 positions matching TRBD2. With V trimmed by 6 bases and J by 4 bases, 15 bases remained unmatched. CDR3 length: 19 amino acids. Per germline, CDR1 SGHRS and CDR2 YFSETQ. CDR3 loop: CASTTSGTSGIRGTGELFF. As DNA, the CDR3 is TGCGCCAGCACGACCTCCGGGACTAGCGGGATTCGTGGCACCGGGGAGCTGTTTTTT.

The table lists this clonotype with a few counts. The chain recombines TRBV5-1 with TRBJ2-7; 7 bases match TRBD1. CDR1 is SGHRS, CDR2 YFSETQ, per germline. This CDR3 spans 15 amino acids. The J segment lost 2 bases and the V segment lost 2 bases, leaving 7 bases of the junction unmatched. The CDR3 DNA reads TGCGCCAGCAGCTTTAAGGACAGGTCTGCCTACGAGCAGTACTTC. Protein product: CASSFKDRSAYEQYF.

The table lists this clonotype with a few counts. This chain uses TRBV4-2 with TRBJ2-1, with TRBD2 identical over 15 bases. The germline gives CDR1 LGHNA, CDR2 YNFKEQ. The CDR3 extends over 22 amino acids. The J segment lost 0 bases and the V segment lost 4 bases, leaving 16 bases of the junction unmatched. CDR3 bases: TGTGCCAGCAGCCCTTCATCCACCCGGACTAGCGGGAGGGCTGGCTCCTACAATGAGCAGTTCTTC. It specifies CASSPSSTRTSGRAGSYNEQFF.

The sample holds many counts of this clonotype. V is TRBV29-1 and J is TRBJ2-1, with TRBD2 identical over 13 bases. Per the germline V gene, CDR1 is SQVTM and CDR2 is ANQGSEA. V gave up 6 bases and J gave up 5 bases; unmatched junction bases: 4. This CDR3 has 14 residues. The chain's CDR3 is CSVVGLAGNNEQFF. CDR3 in DNA: TGCAGCGTGGTGGGACTAGCGGGAAACAATGAGCAGTTCTTC.